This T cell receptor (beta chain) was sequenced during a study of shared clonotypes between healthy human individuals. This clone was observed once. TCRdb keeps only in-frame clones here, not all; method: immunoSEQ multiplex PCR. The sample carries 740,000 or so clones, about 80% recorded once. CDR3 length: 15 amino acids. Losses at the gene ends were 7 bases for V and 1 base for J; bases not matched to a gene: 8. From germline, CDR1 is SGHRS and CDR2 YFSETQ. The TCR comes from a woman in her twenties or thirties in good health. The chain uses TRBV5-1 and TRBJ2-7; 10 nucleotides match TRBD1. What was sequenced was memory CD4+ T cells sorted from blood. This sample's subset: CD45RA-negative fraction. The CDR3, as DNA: TGCGCCAGCGGGAGTGGGGACAGGGGATCCTACGAGCAGTACTTC. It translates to CASGSGDRGSYEQYF.